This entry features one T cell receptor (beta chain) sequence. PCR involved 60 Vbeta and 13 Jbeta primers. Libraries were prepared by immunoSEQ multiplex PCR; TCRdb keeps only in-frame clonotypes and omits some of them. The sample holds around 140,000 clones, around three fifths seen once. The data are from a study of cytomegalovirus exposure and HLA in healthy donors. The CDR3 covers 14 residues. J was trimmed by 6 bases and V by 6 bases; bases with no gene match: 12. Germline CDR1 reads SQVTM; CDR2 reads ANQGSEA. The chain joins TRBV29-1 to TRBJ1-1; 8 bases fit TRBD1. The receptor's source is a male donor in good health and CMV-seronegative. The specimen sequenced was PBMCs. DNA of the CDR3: TGCAGCGTACCACCTGGACAGGGAAGGGCTGAAGCTTTCTTT. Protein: CSVPPGQGRAEAFF.